This TCR beta chain was sequenced for a study of cytomegalovirus exposure and HLA in healthy donors (dated by TCRdb to 2017 to 2019). Regarding the research as a whole: According to a later analysis, the approximately 120 validation repertoires were produced on the same platform as the roughly 720 repertoires of the first cohort. Besides the first cohort of around 670 subjects, a separate validation cohort made up of 120 different subjects was used. To predict cytomegalovirus infection status, the study combined high-throughput TCR immunosequencing, statistical association of individual TCRs with disease status, and machine learning. The study aimed to test whether signatures of past pathogen exposure could be identified by cataloging public T cell receptors.

At the junction V is shortened by 4 bases and J by 2 bases, with 6 bases in between. Per the germline V gene, SNHLY is the CDR1 and FYNNEI is the CDR2. From the cysteine up to the phenylalanine, the CDR3 has a length of 13 residues. CDR3 DNA only is kept here, 39 bases in frame from base 1. Separate from the approximately 700-subject first cohort, the validation cohort of around 130 subjects was the group to which the donors belonged. Library creation used the immunoSEQ multiplex PCR assay. Per the authors' processing: A statistical classification framework was built to diagnose cytomegalovirus status from the catalog of TCR beta chain sequences. TCRdb provides this immuneACCESS table in a form limited to in-frame rearrangements. Some clones are lacking; in checked studies, under half of them reflect an unresolved V gene, and why the rest are absent is not known. V and J calls and clone size follow that table, whereas D and trimming were derived from the DNA. The sample data list about 180,000 clones, and about 85% of these were observed just once. The top ten clones comprise approximately 15% of the sample.

Concerning this clone: Which antigen it targets is not known. There are no base qualities to consult, and no much larger clone falls within one base.

The paper's findings and limits, for the study overall: According to the authors, the approach could potentially be generalized to other disease states and immunological phenotypes. Three of the identified cytomegalovirus-associated TCR beta chains were confirmed in vitro to be specific for cytomegalovirus antigens. In a later analysis, TCRs clustered in the first cohort were found to also tend to co-occur in the 120 or so validation repertoires, with roughly 93% of cluster scores above 0. The validation cohort had no HLA typing available for a later analysis, so co-occurrence within that cohort was assessed over all 130 or so repertoires. The classifier was reported to diagnose cytomegalovirus status with high specificity and sensitivity in both the original cohort and the validation cohort. A total of 164 TCR beta chains were listed by the study as associated with cytomegalovirus. Most TCR sequences were seen in very few donors, while some public TCRs were found in many individuals.

The TCR was taken from a man between 18 and 29 years old in good health and CMV-seropositive. The sequenced sample was PBMCs. Recombination connected TRBV2 to TRBJ1-5; no D gene can be assigned with confidence. Here the CDR3 is given as CASSVSRNQPQHF. The nucleotide sequence reads TGTGCCAGCAGTGTTAGCCGCAATCAGCCCCAGCATTTT.